This TCR beta chain is from a study of TIL therapy for anti-PD-1-resistant metastatic lung cancer (dated by TCRdb to the early 2020s). With regard to the full study: Enrolled patients had a median age of approximately 49 years (range 38-75) and a median tumor PD-L1 proportion score of 6% to 6.5%. Tumor and peripheral blood T cell receptor beta sequencing was used to track clonotypes across tumor, expanded TIL product and serial blood samples. The cohort was predominantly lung adenocarcinoma, with several EGFR-mutant and two ALK-rearranged tumors, and half of patients were current or former smokers. Across the cohort, whole-exome sequencing showed a median non-synonymous tumor mutation burden of approximately 1.5 mutations per megabase. Overall study outcomes, separate from this receptor: Higher clonality and lower diversity were observed in expanded TIL cultures than in baseline intratumoral T cells (median clonality approximately 6% vs 31%, p < 0.0001). The cohort was highly selected, including more treatment-naive, never-smoker and oncogene-addicted patients than is typical, which limits generalizability. High clonal turnover was observed in TIL culture, with many enriched product clones not detected in the baseline tumor, which suggested clonal contraction rather than faithful expansion. The study protocol defined all tumor marker inferences as exploratory.

TCR beta CDR3 regions were amplified from genomic DNA by bias-controlled multiplex PCR with the immunoSEQ v3 hsTCRB kit. TCR libraries were sequenced on an Illumina NextSeq 500 to 1.5 million to 2.5 million read pairs for survey level or about 5-6.5 million for deep level. As for how the authors treated the data: V, D and J genes were assigned, non-productive sequences were removed, and clonality was reported by immunoSEQ Analyzer software. Repertoires were compared by productive Simpson clonality and by the Morisita overlap index of productive TRB rearrangements between infused TIL and blood. The clones in this table, taken by TCRdb from immuneACCESS, are in-frame only. Not every clone is retained; where verified, under half of the shortfall comes from an unresolved V gene, and the cause of the rest is unknown. That table supplies the V and J calls and clone size; D and trimming were determined from the DNA. The sample profile shows 50,000 or so clones; approximately 70% of them were found once. Around 5.4% of the sample is held by the ten biggest clonotypes.

Points on this clone: The antigen this receptor binds is unknown. The input lacks base qualities; no much larger clone sits a single base away.

The V end loses 0 bases and the J end loses 4 bases, and a stretch of 10 bases separates them. The germline V gene gives CDR1 as MNHEY and CDR2 as SVGAGI. From its cysteine to its phenylalanine, the CDR3 spans 14 amino acids. Kept here is only the CDR3 DNA, which spans 42 bases and is read in frame from base 1. The time point label, read with the paper, signifies: pre-treatment sample, taken before nivolumab and TIL therapy. Excised metastases, mostly pleural nodules or supraclavicular lymph nodes, were used as baseline tumor samples and were taken from the same resection from which TIL were grown. Tumors were harvested before any PD-1/PD-L1 blockade; patients then received nivolumab, and those progressing received lymphodepletion, expanded TIL infusion and IL-2. A phase I trial run at two centers enrolled adults with stage 4 NSCLC between October 2017 and January 2020. Samples came from a single-arm, open-label phase I trial of tumor-infiltrating lymphocyte therapy with nivolumab in advanced non-small cell lung cancer. Portions of each resected tumor were snap-frozen in liquid nitrogen and were stored at -80 degrees C. Tumor regions of interest were selected on H&E sections using laser-capture macrodissection, ground into about 15 mg aliquots, and extracted using Qiagen Allprep kits.

The source of this sequence is a person aged 30 to 80 with non-small cell lung cancer. This material consisted of tumor tissue, taken at baseline. The chain is made from TRBV6-5 and TRBJ2-7, with the D gene call left open. The CDR3 region reads CASSYSSTRYEQYF. The DNA sequence follows: TGTGCCAGCAGTTACTCGAGTACAAGGTACGAGCAGTACTTC.